Following are 14 T cell receptor beta chains from one sample sequenced in a study of blood T cells in healthy people across ages. With a J-beta primer mix and a sample-barcoded 5' primer, a second PCR ran roughly 6 to 12 cycles. TCRdb re-called the 5' RACE reads with MiXCR, one entry per CDR3 protein. The sample includes 1.5 million to 2 million distinct CDR3 sequences, 34% of them seen just once. Sequencing was performed on blood. The source of these receptors is a woman aged 30 to 39 in good health.

This clonotype turned up a few times. The chain recombines TRBV7-9 with TRBJ2-5; TRBD1 agrees at 7 bases. The germline V gene encodes CDR1 SEHNR and CDR2 FQNEAQ (reference sequence). V was pared by 1 base and J by 2 bases, with 7 bases of the junction left unmatched. This CDR3 has 16 residues. The CDR3 spells CASSLGPGGLQETQYF. CDR3 in DNA: TGTGCCAGCAGCTTAGGGCCAGGGGGTCTTCAAGAGACCCAGTACTTC.

The chain couples TRBV6-1 to TRBJ2-1, with 8 bases aligning to TRBD2. The J segment lost 7 bases and the V segment lost 7 bases, leaving 6 bases of the junction unmatched. This CDR3 is 13 amino acids long. CDR1 is MNHNS, CDR2 SASEGT, per germline. CDR3 region: CASTIAGRNEQFF. The DNA for the CDR3 is TGTGCCAGCACGATAGCGGGAAGGAATGAGCAGTTCTTC.

This chain connects TRBV20-1 to TRBJ2-5; unclear D gene. V lost 2 bases and J 3 bases, leaving 13 bases between the germline ends. Germline V gives CDR1 DFQATT, CDR2 SNEGSKA (reference sequence). The CDR3 is 14 amino acids. This chain's CDR3 is CSARLHEAKETQYF. The CDR3 DNA follows: TGCAGTGCTAGACTTCACGAGGCCAAAGAGACCCAGTACTTC.

This chain joins TRBV4-1 and TRBJ1-2; D possibly corresponds to TRBD1 (6 bases). There are 15 residues in the CDR3. Germline assignment: CDR1 MGHRA and CDR2 YSYEKL. V was pared by 4 bases and J by 3 bases, with 15 bases between. The chain's CDR3 is CASSPVHREDYGYTF. DNA for the CDR3: TGCGCCAGCAGCCCTGTACACAGGGAGGACTATGGCTACACCTTC.

This chain links TRBV29-1 with TRBJ1-2, with a weak D call TRBD1 (6 bases). Germline CDR1 and CDR2: SQVTM and ANQGSEA. The CDR3 length is 15 residues. The germline V and J ends were trimmed by 0 bases and 8 bases, with 19 bases remaining between them. The CDR3 reads CSVEDQYRGAAGYTF. The DNA of the CDR3 is TGCAGCGTTGAAGATCAGTATCGGGGGGCGGCGGGCTACACCTTC.

On this clonotype itself: This may be a read error: a much more frequent sequence differs by one nucleotide. This sequence joins TRBV10-3 and TRBJ2-7; D uncertain. The CDR3 extends over 17 amino acids. CDR1 and CDR2 from the germline V gene are ENHRY and SYGVKD. CDR3 residues: CAIGESVPEPSTYEQYF. CDR3 in DNA: TGTGCCATCGGTGAGTCGGTCCCCGAGCCGTCAACCTACGAGCAGTACTTC.

The V call is TRBV6-5, the J call TRBJ2-5; tentative D call: TRBD1 (6 bases). V was pared by 10 bases and J by 6 bases, with 24 bases between. Germline CDR1 reads MNHEY; CDR2 reads SVGAGI. There are 15 residues in the CDR3. The CDR3 reads CATTLRQGFAKTQYF. For the CDR3, the DNA is TGTGCCACCACCCTCCGTCAGGGGTTCGCGAAGACCCAGTACTTC.

This sequence joins TRBV7-2 and TRBJ2-1; weak D call: TRBD2 (6 bases). The CDR3 length is 14 residues. Germline CDR1 is SGHTA and CDR2 is FQGNSA. V was pared by 3 bases and J by 9 bases, with 15 bases between. This CDR3 reads CASSLERGRGEQFF. Here the CDR3 DNA reads TGTGCCAGCAGCTTGGAACGGGGGAGAGGTGAGCAGTTCTTC. The full variable domain, completed using reference TRBV7-2 and TRBJ2-1, is GAGVSQSPSNKVTEKGKDVELRCDPISGHTALYWYRQSLGQGLEFLIYFQGNSAPDKSGLPSDRFSAERTGGSVSTLTIQRTQQEDSAVYLCASSLERGRGEQFFGPGTRLTVL.

The chain is built from TRBV14 and TRBJ1-4, with D possibly being TRBD1 (5 bases). V lost 4 bases to trimming and J lost 10 bases, with 10 bases between them. Germline lookup yields CDR1 SGHDN and CDR2 FVKESK. This CDR3 contains 12 residues. CDR3 bases: TGTGCCAGCAGCCCAGGGTCCGGAAAACTGTTTTTT. Translation: CASSPGSGKLFF.

The V gene is TRBV4-1, the J gene TRBJ1-4, with D uncertain. This CDR3 spans 14 amino acids. Trimming cost V 1 base and J 11 bases, with 14 bases left between them. Germline-derived CDR1 and CDR2 are MGHRA and YSYEKL. The CDR3 spells CASSQVPLERKLFF. CDR3 bases: TGCGCCAGCAGCCAAGTCCCGCTGGAGCGGAAACTGTTTTTT.

The V gene is TRBV12-3 or TRBV12-4, the J gene TRBJ1-2; the match to TRBD1 covers 9 bases. The CDR3 contains 15 residues. V dropped 6 bases and J dropped 3; count of bases not matched to a gene: 8. The DNA of the CDR3 is TGTGCCAGCAGCCCTACCGGGACAGGGTACTATGGCTACACCTTC. Translating gives CASSPTGTGYYGYTF.

This clonotype showed up many times. V and J are TRBV29-1 and TRBJ2-5; D remains ambiguous. The germline gives CDR1 SQVTM, CDR2 ANQGSEA. The germline V and J ends were trimmed by 4 bases and 7 bases, with 13 bases remaining between them. The CDR3 loop spans 12 amino acids. The CDR3 spells CSVALHGVTQYF. The DNA for the CDR3 is TGCAGCGTTGCCCTCCATGGGGTGACCCAGTACTTC.

Only a few counts were recorded for this clonotype. The chain joins TRBV2 to TRBJ2-1; TRBD2 aligns across 12 bases. The CDR3 has 16 residues. CDR1 is SNHLY, CDR2 FYNNEI, per germline. V lost 0 bases to trimming and J lost 10 bases; unmatched junction nucleotides: 7. The CDR3 loop is CASSEARLAGAGEQFF. CDR3 sequence (DNA): TGTGCCAGCAGTGAAGCCCGACTAGCGGGGGCGGGGGAGCAGTTCTTC.

This clonotype showed up just a few times. The genes are TRBV9 and TRBJ2-4; maybe TRBD1 (5 bases). Germline V CDR1 and CDR2: SGDLS, YYNGEE. This CDR3 contains 13 residues. Deletions cut 0 bases from V and 8 bases from J, with 9 bases between. The CDR3 loop reads CASSVAGRDIQYF. CDR3 DNA sequence: TGTGCCAGCAGCGTAGCAGGCAGGGACATTCAGTACTTC.